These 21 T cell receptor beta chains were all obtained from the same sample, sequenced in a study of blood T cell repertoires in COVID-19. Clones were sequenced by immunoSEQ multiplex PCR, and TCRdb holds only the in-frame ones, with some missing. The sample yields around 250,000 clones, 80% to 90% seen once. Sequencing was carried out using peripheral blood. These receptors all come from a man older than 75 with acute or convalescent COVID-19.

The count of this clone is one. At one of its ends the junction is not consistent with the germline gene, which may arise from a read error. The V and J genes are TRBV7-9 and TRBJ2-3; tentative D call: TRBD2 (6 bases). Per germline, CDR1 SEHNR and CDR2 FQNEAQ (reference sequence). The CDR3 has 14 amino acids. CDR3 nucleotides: TGTGCCAGCAGCCCGGGGGTTAGCACTGATACGCAGTATTTT. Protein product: CASSPGVSTDTQYF.

In DNA form, the CDR3 reads TGTGCCAGCAGTCGGCCGGGGACAGGGGGCTGGGAGCAGTACTTC. This gives the protein CASSRPGTGGWEQYF. The chain has TRBV27 and TRBJ2-7, with 12 bases aligning to TRBD1. Per germline, CDR1 MNHEY and CDR2 SMNVEV (reference sequence). The CDR3 runs to 15 residues. The ends lost 5 bases at V and 7 bases at J; junction bases unmatched: 9.

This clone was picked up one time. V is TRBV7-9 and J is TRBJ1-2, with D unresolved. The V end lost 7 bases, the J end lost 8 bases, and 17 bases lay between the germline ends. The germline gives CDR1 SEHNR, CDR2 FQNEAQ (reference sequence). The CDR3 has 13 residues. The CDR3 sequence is CASTPIDPNGYTF. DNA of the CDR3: TGTGCCAGCACCCCGATAGATCCTAACGGCTACACCTTC.

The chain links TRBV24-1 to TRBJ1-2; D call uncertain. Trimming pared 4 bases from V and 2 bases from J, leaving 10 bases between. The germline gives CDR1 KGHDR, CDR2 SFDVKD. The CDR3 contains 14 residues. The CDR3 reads CATSERAHNYGYTF. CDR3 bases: TGTGCCACCAGTGAACGAGCCCACAACTATGGCTACACCTTC.

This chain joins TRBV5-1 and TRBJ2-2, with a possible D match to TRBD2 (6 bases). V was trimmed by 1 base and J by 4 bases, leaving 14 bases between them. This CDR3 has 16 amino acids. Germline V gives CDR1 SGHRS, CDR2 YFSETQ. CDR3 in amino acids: CASSLWGETGTGELFF. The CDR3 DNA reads TGCGCCAGCAGCTTGTGGGGGGAAACTGGCACCGGGGAGCTGTTTTTT.

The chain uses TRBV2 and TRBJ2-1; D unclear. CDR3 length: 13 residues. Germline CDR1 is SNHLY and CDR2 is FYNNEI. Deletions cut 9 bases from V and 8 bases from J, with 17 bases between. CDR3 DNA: TGTGCCAGGGAGCAGCCGTCTTCCGATGAGCAGTTCTTC. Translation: CAREQPSSDEQFF.

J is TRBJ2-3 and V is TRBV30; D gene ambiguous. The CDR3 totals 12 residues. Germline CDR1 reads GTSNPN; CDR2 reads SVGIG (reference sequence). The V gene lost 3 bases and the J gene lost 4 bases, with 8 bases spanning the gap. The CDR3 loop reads CAWRRYPDTQYF. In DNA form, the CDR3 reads TGTGCCTGGAGGAGGTATCCAGATACGCAGTATTTT.

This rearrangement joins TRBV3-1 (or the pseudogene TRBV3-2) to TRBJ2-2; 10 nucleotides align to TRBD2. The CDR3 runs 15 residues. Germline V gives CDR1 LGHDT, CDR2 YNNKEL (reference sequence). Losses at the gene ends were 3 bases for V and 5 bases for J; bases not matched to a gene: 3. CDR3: CASSHSSGGTGELFF. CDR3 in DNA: TGTGCCAGCAGCCACTCTAGCGGGGGAACCGGGGAGCTGTTTTTT.

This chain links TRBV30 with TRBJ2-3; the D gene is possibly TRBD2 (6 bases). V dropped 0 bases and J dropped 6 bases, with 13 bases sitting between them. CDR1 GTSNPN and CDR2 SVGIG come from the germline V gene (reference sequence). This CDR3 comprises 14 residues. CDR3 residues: CAWSVGLGSDTQYF. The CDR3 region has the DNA TGTGCCTGGAGTGTAGGCCTCGGGAGCGATACGCAGTATTTT.

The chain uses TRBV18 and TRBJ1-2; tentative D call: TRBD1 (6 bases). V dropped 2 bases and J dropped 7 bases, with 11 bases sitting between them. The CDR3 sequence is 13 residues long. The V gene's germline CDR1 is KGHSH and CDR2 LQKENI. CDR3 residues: CASSPSRGFGYTF. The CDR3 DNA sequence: TGTGCCAGCTCACCATCCAGGGGTTTTGGCTACACCTTC.

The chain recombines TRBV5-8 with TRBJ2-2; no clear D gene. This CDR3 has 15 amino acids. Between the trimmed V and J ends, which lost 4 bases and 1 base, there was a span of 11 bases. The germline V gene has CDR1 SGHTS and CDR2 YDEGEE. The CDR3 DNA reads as TGTGCCAGCAGCGATTATAACTTGAACACCGGGGAGCTGTTTTTT. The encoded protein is CASSDYNLNTGELFF.

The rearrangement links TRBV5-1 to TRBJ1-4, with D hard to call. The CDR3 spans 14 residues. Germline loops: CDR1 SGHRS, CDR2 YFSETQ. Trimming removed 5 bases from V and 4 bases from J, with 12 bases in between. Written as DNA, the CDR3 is TGCGCCAGCAGGCCCGCCGGGGTTAATGAAAAACTGTTTTTT. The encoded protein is CASRPAGVNEKLFF.

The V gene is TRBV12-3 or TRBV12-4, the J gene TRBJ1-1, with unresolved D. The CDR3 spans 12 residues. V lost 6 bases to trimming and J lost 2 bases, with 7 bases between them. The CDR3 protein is CASSLFNTEAFF. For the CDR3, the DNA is TGTGCCAGCAGCCTCTTCAACACTGAAGCTTTCTTT.

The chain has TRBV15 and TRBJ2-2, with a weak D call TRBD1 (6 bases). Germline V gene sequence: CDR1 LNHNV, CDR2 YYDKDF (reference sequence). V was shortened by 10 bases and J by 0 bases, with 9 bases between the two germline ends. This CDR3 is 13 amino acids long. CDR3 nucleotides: TGTGCCATACAGGGAACGAACACCGGGGAGCTGTTTTTT. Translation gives CAIQGTNTGELFF.

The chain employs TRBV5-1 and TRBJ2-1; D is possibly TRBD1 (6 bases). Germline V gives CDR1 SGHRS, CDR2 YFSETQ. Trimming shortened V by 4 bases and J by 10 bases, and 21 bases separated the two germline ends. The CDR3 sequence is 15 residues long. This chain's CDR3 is CASSVLPTGPTEQFF. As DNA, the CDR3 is TGCGCCAGCAGCGTACTACCTACAGGGCCAACAGAGCAGTTCTTC.

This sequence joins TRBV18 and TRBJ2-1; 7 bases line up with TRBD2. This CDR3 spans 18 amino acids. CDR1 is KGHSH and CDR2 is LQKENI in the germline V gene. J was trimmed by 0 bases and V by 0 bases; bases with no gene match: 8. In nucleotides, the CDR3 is TGTGCCAGCTCACCACCGGGGAGGGGAACTAGCTCCTACAATGAGCAGTTCTTC. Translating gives CASSPPGRGTSSYNEQFF.

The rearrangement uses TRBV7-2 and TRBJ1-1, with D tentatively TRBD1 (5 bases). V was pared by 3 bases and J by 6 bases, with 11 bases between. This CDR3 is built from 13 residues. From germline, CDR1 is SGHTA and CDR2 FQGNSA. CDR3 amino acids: CASSLWGQAEAFF. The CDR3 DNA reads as TGTGCCAGCAGCTTGTGGGGCCAGGCTGAAGCTTTCTTT.

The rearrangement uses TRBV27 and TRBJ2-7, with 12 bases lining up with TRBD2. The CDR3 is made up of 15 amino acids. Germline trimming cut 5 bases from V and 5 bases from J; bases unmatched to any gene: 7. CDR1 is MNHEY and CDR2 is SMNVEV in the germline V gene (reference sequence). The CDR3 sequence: CASSILTSGSNEQYF. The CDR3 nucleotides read TGTGCCAGCAGTATCCTGACTAGCGGGAGTAACGAGCAGTACTTC.

The CDR3 loop is CASSFQQTGQTNEKLFF. Here the CDR3 DNA reads TGTGCCAGCAGTTTCCAACAGACGGGACAGACTAATGAAAAACTGTTTTTT. The chain joins TRBV6-7 to TRBJ1-4; 7 bases match TRBD1. TRBV6-7 is reported as an ORF; its role is uncertain. After removal of 4 bases from V and 2 bases from J, the junction contained 10 bases not matched to a gene. CDR3 length equals 17 residues.

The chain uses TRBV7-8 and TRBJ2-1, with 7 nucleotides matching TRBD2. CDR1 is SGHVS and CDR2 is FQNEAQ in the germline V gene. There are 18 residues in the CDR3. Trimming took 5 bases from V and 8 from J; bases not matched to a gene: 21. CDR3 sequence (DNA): TGTGCCAGCAGCCTCTCCTTCGGGGGGAGGGTCGAGGGTCATGAGCAGTTCTTC. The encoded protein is CASSLSFGGRVEGHEQFF.

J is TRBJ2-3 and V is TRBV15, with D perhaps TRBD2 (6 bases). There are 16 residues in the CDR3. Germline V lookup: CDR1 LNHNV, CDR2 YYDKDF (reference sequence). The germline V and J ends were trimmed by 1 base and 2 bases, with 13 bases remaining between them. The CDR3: CATSRAGLPHTDTQYF. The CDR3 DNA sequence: TGTGCCACCAGCAGAGCGGGACTTCCCCACACAGATACGCAGTATTTT.